This T cell receptor (beta chain) appears in the sequencing data of a study of blood T cell repertoires in COVID-19. The wider study: Sites in the United States, Italy and Spain provided acute and convalescent COVID-19 samples.

Authors' analysis steps: For nucleated cells, counts were estimated from reference gene primer amplification. The assay was immunoSEQ multiplex PCR, and TCRdb's table has in-frame clones only and misses some. The DNA was the basis for D and trimming; V, J and clone size are from that table. The sample has some 190,000 clones, about nine tenths seen once. V shed 4 bases and J shed 0 bases, with 14 bases lying between them. The germline CDR1 and CDR2 sequences are SGHNT and YYREEE (reference sequence). The CDR3 has 16 residues. The TCR comes from a man aged 30 to 45 with acute or convalescent COVID-19. The chain uses TRBV5-4 and TRBJ1-3; possibly TRBD1 for D (6 bases). The sample comprised peripheral blood. The CDR3 sequence: CASSLQGTISGNTIYF. DNA of the CDR3: TGTGCCAGCAGCCTACAGGGAACTATCTCTGGAAACACCATATATTTT.